The next 17 T cell receptor beta chains were all read from a single sample in a study of T cell responses to AZD1222 COVID-19 vaccine. The method was immunoSEQ multiplex PCR; TCRdb's version includes in-frame clones alone and lacks a portion of them. The repertoire holds more than 120,000 clones, approximately 89% seen once, with roughly 1.8% in the top ten. The sequences come from peripheral blood, collected 28 days after the second AZD1222 dose. Every receptor here comes from an adult who received the AZD1222 COVID-19 vaccine.

The rearrangement uses TRBV7-2 and TRBJ1-3; no clear D. Per germline, CDR1 SGHTA and CDR2 FQGNSA. V lost 6 bases and J lost 3, with 6 bases in between. The length of the CDR3 is 12 residues. This CDR3 reads CASSLYGNTIYF. The DNA for the CDR3 is TGTGCCAGCAGTTTATATGGAAACACCATATATTTT.

This clone was picked up one time. V gene TRBV11-2 combines with J gene TRBJ2-3, with D perhaps matching TRBD1 or TRBD2 (5 bases each). Germline V gene sequence: CDR1 SGHAT, CDR2 FQNNGV. Trimming took off 5 bases at V and 2 bases at J, with 8 bases between the two ends. The CDR3 runs to 13 residues. The CDR3 loop is CASSPGTTDTQYF. The CDR3 region has the DNA TGTGCCAGCAGCCCCGGGACCACAGATACGCAGTATTTT. Filled out from reference TRBV11-2 and TRBJ2-3, the complete variable domain reads EAGVAQSPRYKIIEKRQSVAFWCNPISGHATLYWYQQILGQGPKLLIQFQNNGVVDDSQLPKDRFSAERLKGVDSTLKIQPAKLEDSAVYLCASSPGTTDTQYFGPGTRLTVL.

The rearrangement links TRBV9 to TRBJ2-5; either TRBD1 or TRBD2 may supply D (5 bases each). Between the trimmed V and J ends, which lost 3 bases and 0 bases, there was a span of 24 bases. This CDR3 contains 19 residues. The germline V gene encodes CDR1 SGDLS and CDR2 YYNGEE. CDR3 nucleotide sequence: TGTGCCAGCAGCGGGGGGTTGGGACGAAGCCCGCTGTACCAAGAGACCCAGTACTTC. Translating it yields CASSGGLGRSPLYQETQYF.

The V and J genes are TRBV18 and TRBJ1-5; 10 bases map to TRBD1. V shed 6 bases, J shed 2 bases, and the junction held 10 bases outside the gene matches. Looked up from germline, CDR1 is KGHSH and CDR2 is LQKENI. The CDR3 covers 17 residues. This CDR3 is CASSDRDRGDGNQPQHF. The CDR3 bases are TGTGCCAGCTCGGACCGGGACAGGGGTGATGGCAATCAGCCCCAGCATTTT.

The genes are TRBV10-3 and TRBJ2-7; no clear D gene. The ends were cut back, 3 bases at V and 3 bases at J, with 6 bases in the middle. The CDR3 is made up of 12 amino acids. In germline, CDR1 is ENHRY, CDR2 SYGVKD. The CDR3 is CAISDVNYEQYF. CDR3 sequence (DNA): TGTGCCATCAGTGATGTAAACTACGAGCAGTACTTC.

The V call is TRBV11-2, the J call TRBJ2-5; D may be TRBD2 (5 bases). The CDR3 sequence is 13 residues long. V lost 5 bases and J 5 bases, leaving 12 bases between the germline ends. Germline CDR1 and CDR2: SGHAT and FQNNGV. CDR3 region: CASSPPSRETQYF. The CDR3 DNA reads TGTGCCAGCAGCCCCCCTAGCAGGGAGACCCAGTACTTC.

A remark on this clone: A junction end diverges from the germline sequence, so it may reflect a read error. The chain combines TRBV5-5 with TRBJ2-3, with D uncertain. The germline V gene has CDR1 SGHKS and CDR2 YYEKEE (reference sequence). This CDR3 contains 11 residues. The CDR3 sequence: CASSFNVFAVF. Written as DNA, the CDR3 is TGTGCCAGCAGCTTTAACGTGTTCGCAGTGTTT.

The chain links TRBV7-2 to TRBJ2-5; TRBD1 might be the D (6 bases). The CDR3 spans 13 residues. Looked up from germline, CDR1 is SGHTA and CDR2 is FQGNSA. V lost 4 bases to trimming and J lost 5 bases, with 11 bases between them. In nucleotides, the CDR3 is TGTGCCAGCAGCTCACAGGGTTGGGAGACCCAGTACTTC. Protein sequence: CASSSQGWETQYF.

The rearrangement joins TRBV30 to TRBJ1-2; no clear D. Trimming pared 4 bases from V and 5 bases from J, leaving 14 bases between. Germline V gene lookup returns CDR1 GTSNPN and CDR2 SVGIG (reference sequence). This CDR3 comprises 13 residues. CDR3 loop: CAWKFSGGYGYTF. The CDR3 DNA reads as TGTGCCTGGAAATTCAGTGGTGGGTATGGCTACACCTTC.

For the CDR3, the DNA is TGCGCCAGCAGCGGAACGGGACTAGCGGGAGGGCCTCACGAGCAGTACTTC. Amino acid sequence: CASSGTGLAGGPHEQYF. J is TRBJ2-7 and V is TRBV5-1; 16 bases are a match to TRBD2. This CDR3 comprises 17 residues. CDR1 and CDR2 (germline): SGHRS, YFSETQ. The V and J ends lost 4 bases and 5 bases, in that order; junction bases with no gene match: 9.

The chain is built from TRBV5-4 and TRBJ1-2; 7 bases align to TRBD1. The CDR3 contains 13 residues. Trimming cost V 3 bases and J 4 bases; bases outside gene matches: 3. Germline V CDR1 and CDR2: SGHNT, YYREEE (reference sequence). The CDR3 nucleotides are TGTGCCAGCAGCTCGACAGGGATCTATGGCTACACCTTC. It codes for CASSSTGIYGYTF.

The genes are TRBV5-1 and TRBJ1-4; weak D call: TRBD1 (5 bases). Germline V gives CDR1 SGHRS, CDR2 YFSETQ. The CDR3 sequence is 17 residues long. Trimming removed 3 bases from V and 0 bases from J, with 15 bases in between. The CDR3 is CASSSGQGYATNEKLFF. The CDR3 DNA reads as TGCGCCAGCAGCTCTGGACAAGGCTATGCAACTAATGAAAAACTGTTTTTT.

The chain has TRBV7-2 and TRBJ2-7; TRBD1 matches at 7 bases. Germline assignment: CDR1 SGHTA and CDR2 FQGNSA. V lost 5 bases to trimming and J lost 3 bases; unmatched junction nucleotides: 10. This CDR3 comprises 15 residues. The CDR3 DNA is TGTGCCAGCAGCCAACGGTGGACAGGAAACTACGAGCAGTACTTC. It encodes CASSQRWTGNYEQYF.

Notes on this clone: Other nucleotide sequences from this sample produce the same CDR3. The CDR3 region has the DNA TGTGCCAGCAGCCAAGAGCTAGCGGGAGGGCCGAACACCGGGGAGCTGTTTTTT. Translating gives CASSQELAGGPNTGELFF. This chain links TRBV4-2 with TRBJ2-2; 12 bases agree with TRBD2. Unmatched junction bases numbered 2, after V lost 0 bases and J lost 0 bases. The CDR3 length is 18 residues. The germline CDR1 and CDR2 sequences are LGHNA and YNFKEQ.

This chain joins TRBV4-3 and TRBJ2-1; the D is unclear. This CDR3 comprises 15 residues. The V end lost 1 base, the J end lost 6 bases, and 13 bases lay between the germline ends. The germline CDR1 and CDR2 sequences are LGHNA and YSLEER. CDR3 DNA: TGCGCCAGCAGCCAAGCCCGAAGTATCCCCAATGAGCAGTTCTTC. It specifies CASSQARSIPNEQFF.

The chain employs TRBV7-9 and TRBJ1-3, with a weak D call TRBD1 (5 bases). The V end lost 1 base, the J end lost 4 bases, and 11 bases lay between the germline ends. The CDR3 runs to 15 residues. CDR1 and CDR2 (germline): SEHNR, FQNEAQ (reference sequence). CDR3 sequence reads: CASSLGGGNGNTIYF. CDR3 DNA: TGTGCCAGCAGCTTAGGTGGGGGGAACGGAAACACCATATATTTT.

V is TRBV5-6 and J is TRBJ2-1; 8 positions agree with TRBD2. Germline V gives CDR1 SGHDT, CDR2 YYEEEE. Trimming took 0 bases from V and 2 from J; bases not matched to a gene: 7. The CDR3 contains 17 residues. The CDR3 DNA follows: TGTGCCAGCAGCTTGGACGGGGGGGCCTTCGCCTACAATGAGCAGTTCTTC. Amino acid sequence: CASSLDGGAFAYNEQFF. The whole variable domain, filled in from reference TRBV5-6 and TRBJ2-1, reads DAGVTQSPTHLIKTRGQQVTLRCSPKSGHDTVSWYQQALGQGPQFIFQYYEEEERQRGNFPDRFSGHQFPNYSSELNVNALLLGDSALYLCASSLDGGAFAYNEQFFGPGTRLTVL.